A single sample gave rise to the 22 T cell receptor beta chains below, sequenced in a study of shared T cell receptors in the human thymus. The protocol was immunoSEQ multiplex PCR, while the TCRdb copy is restricted to in-frame clones and leaves out a portion. Of some 700,000 clones in the sample, roughly 88% were seen once. The sample was also linked to a second study, of human thymus T cells.

What was sequenced was thymocytes. These receptors were obtained from a girl less than two years old with a congenital heart defect.

The chain is built from TRBV27 and TRBJ2-5, with 11 bases identical to TRBD1. Germline assignment: CDR1 MNHEY and CDR2 SMNVEV (reference sequence). This CDR3 comprises 14 residues. V lost 9 bases and J lost 3; bases outside the gene matches: 6. Written as DNA, the CDR3 is TGTGCCAGAACTCCGGGACAGGGGGAAGAGACCCAGTACTTC. This encodes CARTPGQGEETQYF.

The chain is built from TRBV6-5 and TRBJ2-3; a possible D gene is TRBD2 (6 bases). The V gene lost 7 bases and the J gene lost 3 bases, with 14 bases spanning the gap. Germline-derived CDR1 and CDR2 are MNHEY and SVGAGI. The CDR3 loop spans 14 amino acids. The CDR3 DNA is TGTGCCAGCATACCGGGACTGTGGACAGATACGCAGTATTTT. It yields the protein CASIPGLWTDTQYF.

This rearrangement joins TRBV4-3 to TRBJ2-1; D is unresolved. V lost 3 bases and J 7 bases, leaving 4 bases between the germline ends. CDR3 length: 11 residues. Per germline, CDR1 LGHNA and CDR2 YSLEER. This chain's CDR3 is CASSQRNEQFF. In nucleotides, the CDR3 is TGCGCCAGCAGCCAGCGAAATGAGCAGTTCTTC.

The V call is TRBV28, the J call TRBJ2-2; 9 bases map to TRBD1. There are 17 residues in the CDR3. CDR1 MDHEN and CDR2 SYDVKM come from the germline V gene. Losses at the gene ends were 3 bases for V and 6 bases for J; bases not matched to a gene: 11. The CDR3 DNA reads TGTGCCAGCAGTTTTCCACTAGGGACAGGGAAAGCCGGGGAGCTGTTTTTT. Its protein product is CASSFPLGTGKAGELFF.

The chain has TRBV5-4 and TRBJ1-2, with 7 bases lining up with TRBD1. The CDR3 spans 14 residues. Germline V lookup: CDR1 SGHNT, CDR2 YYREEE (reference sequence). Trimming cost V 4 bases and J 5 bases; bases outside gene matches: 8. CDR3 in DNA: TGTGCCAGCAGCGTGGTTGGGACAGAGTATGGCTACACCTTC. It translates to CASSVVGTEYGYTF.

The J gene is TRBJ1-5, the V gene TRBV10-3; no firm D call. V lost 0 bases to trimming and J lost 5 bases, with 20 bases between them. Germline CDR1 is ENHRY and CDR2 is SYGVKD. The CDR3 sequence is 18 residues long. The CDR3 DNA sequence: TGTGCCATCAGTGAGTCACCTTCGGCAGGCATGTTGGATCAGCCCCAGCATTTT. This encodes CAISESPSAGMLDQPQHF.

This clone has a handful of counts. The chain couples TRBV5-1 to TRBJ1-5, with a possible D match to TRBD1 (5 bases). The germline V and J ends were trimmed by 0 bases and 5 bases, with 15 bases remaining between them. Germline V gene lookup returns CDR1 SGHRS and CDR2 YFSETQ. This CDR3 is built from 16 residues. The CDR3 here is CASSLGTGAEHQPQHF. CDR3 DNA sequence: TGCGCCAGCAGCTTGGGTACAGGCGCAGAGCATCAGCCCCAGCATTTT.

This chain joins TRBV5-4 and TRBJ2-3; a weak D match, TRBD1 (6 bases). Germline V lookup: CDR1 SGHNT, CDR2 YYREEE (reference sequence). V was pared by 4 bases and J by 2 bases, with 17 bases between. This CDR3 spans 16 amino acids. In DNA, the CDR3 is TGTGCCAGCAGCCGCCGGTGGACAGTCTACACAGATACGCAGTATTTT. Translated, it gives CASSRRWTVYTDTQYF.

CDR3 nucleotide sequence: TGTGCCAGCAGTGATTTTCTAGGGCAGGGAAGGGCGAGGAGCAATCAGCCCCAGCATTTT. Translating it yields CASSDFLGQGRARSNQPQHF. This chain uses TRBV6-1 with TRBJ1-5, with D perhaps matching TRBD1 (5 bases). V gave up 3 bases and J gave up 1 base, with 25 bases separating them. The CDR3 covers 20 residues. Germline assignment: CDR1 MNHNS and CDR2 SASEGT.

The chain carries TRBV5-1 and TRBJ1-2; 7 bases agree with TRBD1. The CDR3 covers 15 residues. The germline CDR1 and CDR2 sequences are SGHRS and YFSETQ. J gave up 6 bases and V 3 bases, and 11 bases lay outside the gene matches. The CDR3 bases are TGCGCCAGCAGCTACGGAGACCGGGACAGTGATGGCTACACCTTC. This sequence encodes CASSYGDRDSDGYTF.

This clone has just one count. Other DNA sequences of this sample code for an identical CDR3. V is TRBV9 and J is TRBJ2-3, with D hard to call. CDR1 is SGDLS and CDR2 is YYNGEE in the germline V gene. V lost 0 bases and J lost 6, with 5 bases in between. The CDR3 sequence is 12 residues long. The CDR3 spells CASSVVEDTQYF. As DNA, the CDR3 is TGTGCCAGCAGCGTAGTGGAGGATACGCAGTATTTT.

This clone was recorded only once. This rearrangement joins TRBV2 to TRBJ1-2; 7 nucleotides agree with TRBD1. The J segment lost 3 bases and the V segment lost 8 bases, leaving 9 bases of the junction unmatched. The CDR3 runs 14 residues. Per germline, CDR1 SNHLY and CDR2 FYNNEI. The CDR3 loop is CASATQGVDYGYTF. CDR3 nucleotides: TGTGCCAGCGCTACCCAGGGGGTTGACTATGGCTACACCTTC.

The chain employs TRBV4-3 and TRBJ1-2, with a possible D match to TRBD1 (6 bases). The CDR3 sequence is 16 residues long. Germline V gene data show CDR1 as LGHNA and CDR2 as YSLEER. V was trimmed by 1 base and J by 5 bases, leaving 17 bases between them. The CDR3 nucleotides read TGCGCCAGCAGCCAAGCTCGGACAGCCCAACTTTATGGCTACACCTTC. Translating it yields CASSQARTAQLYGYTF.

The chain carries TRBV14 and TRBJ2-7, with a possible D match to TRBD2 (6 bases). V lost 0 bases, J lost 0 bases, and 18 bases lay in between. The germline gives CDR1 SGHDN, CDR2 FVKESK. This CDR3 has 18 residues. The CDR3 DNA follows: TGTGCCAGCAGCCAAGACCGGCTAGCGAGTCCTAGCTCCTACGAGCAGTACTTC. Translating gives CASSQDRLASPSSYEQYF. Together with reference TRBV14 and TRBJ2-7, the CDR3 gives the full variable domain: EAGVTQFPSHSVIEKGQTVTLRCDPISGHDNLYWYRRVMGKEIKFLLHFVKESKQDESGMPNNRFLAERTGGTYSTLKVQPAELEDSGVYFCASSQDRLASPSSYEQYFGPGTRLTVT.

The CDR3 bases are TGTGCCAGCAGTCCGCGGGGGACGGCGAATACGCAGTATTTT. This codes for CASSPRGTANTQYF. The V gene is TRBV27, the J gene TRBJ2-3; 7 positions agree with TRBD2. Germline V lookup: CDR1 MNHEY, CDR2 SMNVEV (reference sequence). CDR3 length: 14 amino acids. The V and J ends lost 5 bases and 7 bases, in that order; junction bases with no gene match: 9.

V is TRBV18 and J is TRBJ1-2; no reliable D call. The germline V gene encodes CDR1 KGHSH and CDR2 LQKENI. The CDR3 runs to 14 residues. Trimming pared 1 base from V and 4 bases from J, leaving 10 bases between. The CDR3 protein is CASSPLDTFYGYTF. The CDR3 DNA is TGTGCCAGCTCACCACTTGACACATTCTATGGCTACACCTTC.

The V call is TRBV21-1, the J call TRBJ2-1; the table's D gene call, TRBD2, was not cross checked with the DNA. TRBV21-1 constitutes a pseudogene. The CDR3 has 11 amino acids. CDR3 nucleotides: TGTGCCAGCAGCAAAGAGCGAGAGCAGTTCTTC. Translating it yields CASSKEREQFF.

The CDR3: CASSPVAGGVPLENTEAFF. In DNA, the CDR3 is TGTGCCAGCAGCCCCGTGGCAGGGGGCGTCCCCCTTGAGAACACTGAAGCTTTCTTT. The V and J genes are TRBV7-2 and TRBJ1-1; 8 nucleotides match TRBD1. Trimming took 5 bases from V and 1 from J; bases not matched to a gene: 18. CDR1 is SGHTA and CDR2 is FQGNSA in the germline V gene. This CDR3 is 19 amino acids long.

This clone has just one count. V is TRBV15 and J is TRBJ1-2; TRBD1 matches at 9 bases. V trimming: 5 bases; J trimming: 5 bases; junction bases outside the gene matches: 12. Germline-derived CDR1 and CDR2 are LNHNV and YYDKDF (reference sequence). The CDR3 has 16 amino acids. CDR3 region: CATSRQVGTGIYGYTF. The CDR3 region has the DNA TGTGCCACCAGCCGACAAGTGGGGACAGGGATTTATGGCTACACCTTC.

This chain uses TRBV7-9 with TRBJ2-2; no reliable D call. CDR1 is SEHNR, CDR2 FQNEAQ, per germline (reference sequence). Between the trimmed V and J ends, which lost 5 bases and 6 bases, there was a span of 13 bases. This CDR3 region has 14 residues. The CDR3 reads CASSPQLPPGELFF. The CDR3, as DNA: TGTGCCAGCAGCCCGCAACTCCCACCCGGGGAGCTGTTTTTT.

CDR3: CASSLGVRGLDTQYF. In DNA form, the CDR3 reads TGTGCCAGCAGCTTAGGTGTCAGGGGGCTGGATACGCAGTATTTT. The rearrangement uses TRBV7-9 and TRBJ2-3, with 8 bases identical to TRBD1. V lost 1 base, J lost 6 bases, and 6 bases stayed unmatched. This CDR3 has 15 residues. CDR1 and CDR2 from the germline V gene are SEHNR and FQNEAQ (reference sequence).

The chain carries TRBV7-3 and TRBJ2-7; 7 bases are shared with TRBD2. CDR3 length: 14 residues. V was clipped by 5 bases and J by 7 bases; unmatched bases: 11. In germline, CDR1 is SGHTA, CDR2 FQGTGA. CDR3 residues: CASSVRGDSREQYF. The CDR3 nucleotides read TGTGCCAGCAGCGTCCGGGGGGATTCGAGAGAGCAGTACTTC.